The 16 T cell receptor beta chains in this list originate from one sample, sequenced in a study of T-cell memory formation after mild COVID-19. MiXCR, applied by TCRdb to the 5' RACE reads, yields one record per CDR3 protein. The table includes 300,000 to 350,000 distinct CDR3 sequences, 19% detected once. Sequencing was performed on PBMCs or a T cell subset sorted from them (not recorded which). These receptors were taken from a man in his late teens or twenties who had mild COVID-19 (a few samples of this study predate the infection). Cell type and time point are not known.

The chain is built from TRBV7-8 and TRBJ1-2; maybe TRBD1 (6 bases). V was clipped by 2 bases and J by 2 bases, with 12 bases between them. The CDR3 has 15 amino acids. Germline CDR1 reads SGHVS; CDR2 reads FQNEAQ. The CDR3 protein is CASSLSHQGNYGYTF. CDR3 in DNA: TGTGCCAGCAGCTTATCCCATCAGGGGAACTATGGCTACACCTTC.

This clonotype turned up a few times. J is TRBJ2-1 and V is TRBV4-3; TRBD1 aligns across 7 bases. Looked up from germline, CDR1 is LGHNA and CDR2 is YSLEER. Germline trimming cut 5 bases from V and 3 bases from J; bases unmatched to any gene: 13. This CDR3 has 17 residues. The CDR3 DNA follows: TGCGCCAGCAGCGGGACCCAGGGGGTCCCTAACTACAATGAGCAGTTCTTC. Translating it yields CASSGTQGVPNYNEQFF.

The chain is built from TRBV11-2 and TRBJ1-2; possibly TRBD1 for D (5 bases). The CDR3 contains 13 residues. Germline CDR1 SGHAT, CDR2 FQNNGV. Trimming took 5 bases from V and 7 from J, leaving 14 bases between them. CDR3 protein: CASSLRLGPGYTF. DNA of the CDR3: TGTGCCAGCAGCCTCCGACTGGGGCCTGGCTACACCTTC.

The V call is TRBV19, the J call TRBJ1-1; D remains unclear. CDR3 length: 13 residues. V lost 6 bases and J 1 base, leaving 9 bases between the germline ends. Germline CDR1 reads LNHDA; CDR2 reads SQIVND (reference sequence). The CDR3, as DNA: TGTGCCAGTAGCCTCGACTGGAACACTGAAGCTTTCTTT. Protein product: CASSLDWNTEAFF.

The chain links TRBV10-3 to TRBJ2-5; either TRBD1 or TRBD2 may fit D (6 bases each). In germline, CDR1 is ENHRY, CDR2 SYGVKD. The CDR3 is made up of 15 amino acids. V shed 4 bases and J shed 5 bases, with 17 bases lying between them. CDR3 residues: CAISGTGRREETQYF. As DNA, the CDR3 is TGTGCCATCAGTGGAACAGGGCGTCGGGAGGAGACCCAGTACTTC.

The rearrangement links TRBV7-2 to TRBJ2-1, with TRBD2 matching 9 bases. Germline V gives CDR1 SGHTA, CDR2 FQGNSA. V dropped 5 bases and J dropped 4; count of bases not matched to a gene: 6. The CDR3 length is 15 residues. CDR3 nucleotides: TGTGCCAGCAGCCCGTTTAGCGGGGGTTACAATGAGCAGTTCTTC. Its translation: CASSPFSGGYNEQFF.

V is TRBV18 and J is TRBJ1-2, with D possibly TRBD1 on 5 matching bases. Looked up from germline, CDR1 is KGHSH and CDR2 is LQKENI. CDR3 size: 14 residues. V was shortened by 3 bases and J by 5 bases, with 13 bases between the two germline ends. The CDR3 nucleotides read TGTGCCAGCTCACCTAACGGGCAGGGATATGGCTACACCTTC. Encoded protein: CASSPNGQGYGYTF.

This clonotype was counted a few times. CDR3: CASSLVPGATNSPLHF. The CDR3 region has the DNA TGCGCCAGCAGCTTGGTTCCAGGGGCCACGAATTCACCCCTCCACTTT. V is TRBV5-1 and J is TRBJ1-6; tentatively, D is TRBD1 (6 bases). The V gene's germline CDR1 is SGHRS and CDR2 YFSETQ. CDR3 length equals 16 residues. V lost 0 bases and J lost 7, with 14 bases in between.

This rearrangement joins TRBV15 to TRBJ2-2; 15 nucleotides agree with TRBD2. The ends lost 5 bases at V and 1 base at J; junction bases unmatched: 8. The CDR3 length is 19 residues. Germline-derived CDR1 and CDR2 are LNHNV and YYDKDF (reference sequence). The CDR3 nucleotides are TGTGCCACCAGCTCCCTGGGGACTAGCGGGGGGAAGAACACCGGGGAGCTGTTTTTT. Protein sequence: CATSSLGTSGGKNTGELFF.

This chain connects TRBV4-3 to TRBJ2-1; 10 bases line up with TRBD1. J lost 6 bases, V lost 5 bases, and 4 bases had no gene match. Germline V lookup: CDR1 LGHNA, CDR2 YSLEER. The CDR3 runs 14 residues. This chain's CDR3 is CASSTRTGGNEQFF. CDR3 in DNA: TGCGCCAGCAGCACGCGGACAGGGGGCAATGAGCAGTTCTTC.

This chain connects TRBV5-1 to TRBJ2-5; D unclear. CDR1 is SGHRS and CDR2 is YFSETQ in the germline V gene. The V end was cut by 3 bases, the J end by 2 bases, with 14 bases between. The CDR3 covers 15 residues. CDR3 sequence reads: CASSWLLADQETQYF. CDR3 nucleotides: TGCGCCAGCAGCTGGCTGTTGGCGGATCAAGAGACCCAGTACTTC. The variable domain in full, with the rest retrieved from reference TRBV5-1 and TRBJ2-5, is KAGVTQTPRYLIKTRGQQVTLSCSPISGHRSVSWYQQTPGQGLQFLFEYFSETQRNKGNFPGRFSGRQFSNSRSEMNVSTLELGDSALYLCASSWLLADQETQYFGPGTRLLVL.

The chain recombines TRBV20-1 with TRBJ1-4; 7 nucleotides line up with TRBD1. Germline-derived CDR1 and CDR2 are DFQATT and SNEGSKA (reference sequence). The CDR3 length is 15 residues. J was trimmed by 7 bases and V by 5 bases; bases with no gene match: 13. CDR3 loop: CSASTTGLNAEKLFF. Here the CDR3 DNA reads TGCAGTGCTTCTACGACAGGGTTAAACGCTGAAAAACTGTTTTTT.

The table lists this clonotype with a few counts. This chain links TRBV9 with TRBJ1-1, with 9 bases lining up with TRBD1. The CDR3 contains 16 residues. Germline CDR1 is SGDLS and CDR2 is YYNGEE. V was pared by 6 bases and J by 3 bases, with 12 bases of the junction left unmatched. CDR3 sequence: CASTRTGGRYDTEAFF. For the CDR3, the DNA is TGTGCCAGCACCCGAACAGGGGGCCGGTACGACACTGAAGCTTTCTTT.

The chain combines TRBV20-1 with TRBJ1-3; D gene uncertain. CDR3 length equals 14 residues. Germline CDR1 is DFQATT and CDR2 is SNEGSKA (reference sequence). Trimming took off 4 bases at V and 0 bases at J, with 10 bases between the two ends. The CDR3 DNA reads as TGCAGTGCTAAGTTCCGCTTCTCTGGAAACACCATATATTTT. This sequence encodes CSAKFRFSGNTIYF.

This clonotype was counted only a few times. V gene TRBV12-3 or TRBV12-4 combines with J gene TRBJ1-5; no reliable D call. V gave up 6 bases and J gave up 2 bases, with 14 bases separating them. The CDR3 spans 15 residues. CDR3 coding DNA: TGTGCCAGCAGCTCCCCGGTTTGGGGCAATCAGCCCCAGCATTTT. The encoded protein is CASSSPVWGNQPQHF.

The V gene is TRBV7-9, the J gene TRBJ2-7; D is unresolved. Germline CDR1 is SEHNR and CDR2 is FQNEAQ (reference sequence). The CDR3 loop spans 14 amino acids. V was cut by 5 bases and J by 3 bases, with 14 bases left in between. The CDR3 DNA is TGTGCCAGCAGCCCCCAGTTCAATGTCTACGAGCAGTACTTC. Translated, it gives CASSPQFNVYEQYF.